The 24 T cell receptor beta chains below come from one sample, sequenced in a study of T-cell reconstitution after alpha-beta-depleted transplantation in children (dated by TCRdb to about 2016). The receptor library was made with PCR. Reads for this sample came from an Illumina HiSeq 2500. TCR library preparation used molecular barcoding, with unique molecular identifiers applied to normalize quantification of the TCRbeta repertoire. TCRdb reprocessing: public reads trimmed at Q25 with fastp, clones called with MiXCR, in-frame beta chains kept. Records with the same CDR3 protein are collapsed into one entry carrying the most frequent genes and DNA. This sample lists about 360,000 distinct CDR3 sequences; roughly 13% were detected once. Around 4% of the sample is in the top ten clones. Sequenced material: PBMCs, taken from the stem cell graft. These TCRs come from a human donor who donated a stem cell graft to a child with Fanconi anemia.

There are many counts of this clonotype. The chain is built from TRBV4-2 and TRBJ1-1; tentative D call: TRBD1 (6 bases). The CDR3 covers 15 residues. The ends were cut back, 1 base at V and 4 bases at J, with 13 bases in the middle. Germline lookup yields CDR1 LGHNA and CDR2 YNFKEQ. The DNA for the CDR3 is TGTGCCAGCAGCCAAGTTACAGGGAGGGGCACTGAAGCTTTCTTT. Protein sequence: CASSQVTGRGTEAFF.

This clonotype has more than one count but fewer than ten. This rearrangement joins TRBV4-3 to TRBJ1-2; 11 bases are shared with TRBD1. Per the germline V gene, CDR1 is LGHNA and CDR2 is YSLEER. Germline trimming cut 1 base from V and 4 bases from J; bases unmatched to any gene: 5. CDR3 size: 16 residues. In nucleotides, the CDR3 is TGCGCCAGCAGCCAAGGGGGGACAGGGGGAATCTATGGCTACACCTTC. It specifies CASSQGGTGGIYGYTF.

This clonotype was found a few times. The V gene is TRBV9, the J gene TRBJ1-3; D is unresolved. V shed 4 bases and J shed 0 bases, with 8 bases lying between them. The CDR3 is 14 residues long. The germline V gene encodes CDR1 SGDLS and CDR2 YYNGEE. CDR3 sequence: CASSRGSSGNTIYF. CDR3 in DNA: TGTGCCAGCAGCCGAGGGTCCTCTGGAAACACCATATATTTT.

This clonotype occurred a few times. The chain is built from TRBV2 and TRBJ1-5, with a tentative D call TRBD1 (5 bases). The CDR3 sequence is 14 residues long. V was pared by 6 bases and J by 3 bases, with 12 bases between. CDR1 and CDR2 (germline): SNHLY, FYNNEI. CDR3 DNA sequence: TGTGCCAGCAGCCTTATGACAGACAATCAGCCCCAGCATTTT. This sequence encodes CASSLMTDNQPQHF.

This clonotype was observed many times. The junction and the germline gene differ at one end; a read error may be behind it. The chain joins TRBV6-1 to TRBJ2-3; D is undetermined. The V gene's germline CDR1 is MNHNS and CDR2 SASEGT. This CDR3 has 12 residues. CDR3 residues: CASSEGTDTQYF. CDR3 bases: TGTGCCAGCAGTGAAGGCACCGATACGCAGTATTTT.

This clonotype came up many times. The V gene is TRBV5-1, the J gene TRBJ1-1, with TRBD1 matching over 9 bases. This CDR3 contains 13 residues. Germline V gene lookup returns CDR1 SGHRS and CDR2 YFSETQ. The junction had 2 bases not matched to a gene; V was cut back by 5 bases and J by 3 bases. Here the CDR3 reads CASSWDRDTEAFF. The CDR3 coding sequence is TGCGCCAGCAGTTGGGACAGGGACACTGAAGCTTTCTTT.

This sequence joins TRBV6-2 or TRBV6-3 and TRBJ2-7; 7 bases map to TRBD1. The germline V gene has CDR1 MNHEY and CDR2 SVGEGT. CDR3 size: 14 residues. V gave up 5 bases and J gave up 2 bases; unmatched junction bases: 6. CDR3 sequence reads: CASSAPGTAYEQYF. CDR3 bases: TGTGCCAGCAGTGCCCCCGGGACAGCCTACGAGCAGTACTTC.

V and J are TRBV7-9 and TRBJ2-2; 9 positions agree with TRBD1. This CDR3 region has 16 residues. Germline assignment: CDR1 SEHNR and CDR2 FQNEAQ (reference sequence). V dropped 1 base and J dropped 4; count of bases not matched to a gene: 4. The CDR3 sequence: CASSLGGQGSTGELFF. CDR3 bases: TGTGCCAGCAGCTTAGGGGGACAGGGAAGCACCGGGGAGCTGTTTTTT.

Many counts were recorded for this clonotype. The chain couples TRBV7-9 to TRBJ2-3; D might be TRBD2 (6 bases). V shed 1 base and J shed 4 bases, with 12 bases lying between them. The CDR3 sequence is 15 residues long. Germline values: CDR1 SEHNR, CDR2 FQNEAQ (reference sequence). This CDR3 reads CASSLVLAMADTQYF. In DNA, the CDR3 is TGTGCCAGCAGCTTAGTCCTAGCGATGGCAGATACGCAGTATTTT.

This rearrangement joins TRBV12-3 or TRBV12-4 to TRBJ1-4, with D unresolved. This CDR3 region has 17 residues. Between the trimmed V and J ends, which lost 0 bases and 0 bases, there was a span of 11 bases. The chain's CDR3 is CASSLAPTAATNEKLFF. CDR3 nucleotides: TGTGCCAGCAGTTTAGCGCCTACAGCTGCAACTAATGAAAAACTGTTTTTT.

V gene TRBV5-5 combines with J gene TRBJ1-1; 7 bases map to TRBD1. The CDR3 is 16 residues long. Trimming cost V 6 bases and J 2 bases; bases outside gene matches: 13. Looked up from germline, CDR1 is SGHKS and CDR2 is YYEKEE (reference sequence). CDR3 protein: CASTSPRYRGNTEAFF. The CDR3 region has the DNA TGTGCCAGCACTTCCCCCCGTTACAGGGGTAACACTGAAGCTTTCTTT.

In its sample, this clonotype was seen a few times. The CDR3 region has the DNA TGTGCCAGCAGCTTGGGCGCAGAGACTTTAGAGACCCAGTACTTC. Protein: CASSLGAETLETQYF. The chain is built from TRBV5-4 and TRBJ2-5; D not certain. The CDR3 covers 15 residues. Germline lookup yields CDR1 SGHNT and CDR2 YYREEE (reference sequence). Trimming cost V 0 bases and J 4 bases, with 13 bases left between them.

This clonotype occurred many times. This sequence joins TRBV5-1 and TRBJ2-3; TRBD1 is a possible D gene (6 bases). Trimming took off 0 bases at V and 1 base at J, with 12 bases between the two ends. The germline gives CDR1 SGHRS, CDR2 YFSETQ. This CDR3 is 16 amino acids long. CDR3 sequence (DNA): TGCGCCAGCAGCTTGGCCCTGGCAGGGGGCACAGATACGCAGTATTTT. Translation: CASSLALAGGTDTQYF.

The CDR3 region is CSAGTGTGEDGYTF. The CDR3 DNA follows: TGCAGCGCCGGGACAGGCACGGGCGAGGATGGCTACACCTTC. The chain uses TRBV29-1 and TRBJ1-2, with TRBD1 matching over 8 bases. The CDR3 contains 14 residues. The J segment lost 6 bases and the V segment lost 7 bases, leaving 13 bases of the junction unmatched. Germline V gene lookup returns CDR1 SQVTM and CDR2 ANQGSEA.

This sequence joins TRBV3-1 and TRBJ2-1, with 7 positions matching TRBD1. This CDR3 region has 12 residues. Germline V gene sequence: CDR1 LGHDT, CDR2 YNNKEL (reference sequence). The V and J ends lost 4 bases and 11 bases, in that order; junction bases with no gene match: 5. As DNA, the CDR3 is TGTGCCAGCAGCCGTTACAGGGGACAGCAGTTCTTC. It translates to CASSRYRGQQFF.

The chain links TRBV18 to TRBJ2-7, with D perhaps TRBD1 (6 bases). The CDR3 is made up of 16 amino acids. Per germline, CDR1 KGHSH and CDR2 LQKENI. V lost 4 bases to trimming and J lost 0 bases, with 16 bases between them. The CDR3 nucleotides are TGTGCCAGCTCACAAATAGGGGACACGAGCTCCTACGAGCAGTACTTC. Translated: CASSQIGDTSSYEQYF.

This clonotype was seen a few times. V usage is TRBV10-3 and J usage is TRBJ2-1; D gene ambiguous. This CDR3 has 14 amino acids. Germline lookup yields CDR1 ENHRY and CDR2 SYGVKD. V shed 2 bases and J shed 12 bases, with 17 bases lying between them. The CDR3 loop is CAISETQIPGLQFF. In DNA form, the CDR3 reads TGTGCCATCAGTGAGACACAAATCCCCGGGTTGCAGTTCTTC.

This rearrangement joins TRBV6-1 to TRBJ1-2; 9 bases are shared with TRBD1. In germline, CDR1 is MNHNS, CDR2 SASEGT. The V segment lost 5 bases and the J segment 0 bases; nucleotides outside the gene matches: 10. CDR3 length: 17 amino acids. DNA of the CDR3: TGTGCCAGCAGTCCAGGGGGGGGACAGGGAGCTAACTATGGCTACACCTTC. This translates into CASSPGGGQGANYGYTF.

This chain connects TRBV5-5 to TRBJ2-7, with TRBD1 matching over 8 bases. The CDR3 consists of 14 residues. Germline lookup yields CDR1 SGHKS and CDR2 YYEKEE (reference sequence). V gave up 4 bases and J gave up 9 bases; unmatched junction bases: 12. The CDR3, as DNA: TGTGCCAGCAGCCTGGACAGGGTCCTGATGGGGCAGTACGTC. Its translation: CASSLDRVLMGQYV.

This clonotype was found many times. The chain employs TRBV7-6 and TRBJ1-1, with 9 bases aligning to TRBD1. Germline trimming cut 6 bases from V and 5 bases from J; bases unmatched to any gene: 10. CDR3 length: 15 residues. CDR1 and CDR2 from the germline V gene are SGHVS and FNYEAQ. The DNA of the CDR3 is TGTGCCAGCAGTTTACAGGGGACAGGGCTAACTGAAGCTTTCTTT. Protein sequence: CASSLQGTGLTEAFF.

This rearrangement joins TRBV7-8 to TRBJ1-2; TRBD1 aligns across 8 bases. Germline assignment: CDR1 SGHVS and CDR2 FQNEAQ. The CDR3 loop spans 18 amino acids. Trimming removed 2 bases from V and 5 bases from J; junction bases left unmatched: 16. The CDR3 is CASSLQPPGQATGYGYTF. The CDR3 DNA is TGTGCCAGCAGCTTACAACCTCCGGGACAGGCAACGGGGTATGGCTACACCTTC.

A few counts support this clonotype. For the CDR3, the DNA is TGTGCCAGCAGTCCGACAGGGGTCTACAATGAGCAGTTCTTC. Its protein product is CASSPTGVYNEQFF. V usage is TRBV12-3 or TRBV12-4 and J usage is TRBJ2-1; the match to TRBD1 covers 8 bases. V was clipped by 5 bases and J by 3 bases; unmatched bases: 3. The CDR3 sequence is 14 residues long.

This rearrangement joins TRBV20-1 to TRBJ2-7, with D possibly TRBD2 on 5 matching bases. The CDR3 contains 14 residues. Per germline, CDR1 DFQATT and CDR2 SNEGSKA (reference sequence). The V end lost 6 bases, the J end lost 0 bases, and 15 bases lay between the germline ends. The CDR3 loop reads CSARHGERSYEQYF. For the CDR3, the DNA is TGCAGTGCCCGACACGGGGAGCGCTCCTACGAGCAGTACTTC.

This clonotype has a handful of counts. The CDR3 nucleotides are TGCAGCGTTGAGGCCCAACCGCAGGGACAGGTCAGAGCTTTCTTT. It encodes CSVEAQPQGQVRAFF. The genes are TRBV29-1 and TRBJ1-1, with 8 bases that match TRBD1. The CDR3 has 15 amino acids. V lost 3 bases to trimming and J lost 10 bases; unmatched junction nucleotides: 16. The germline gives CDR1 SQVTM, CDR2 ANQGSEA.